The present T cell receptor (beta chain) was sequenced within a study of T cell repertoires in cytomegalovirus infection (dated by TCRdb to 2018 to 2020). A note on the overall study: The peptide stimulations were aimed at well-studied HLA-B-restricted epitopes as well as recently identified HLA-C-restricted CMV epitopes, whose presentation resists viral immunomodulation. Donor HLA type was relevant to the analysis, as public TCR beta signatures indicated carriage of CMV infection together with the matching HLA type. Results the study describes overall, beyond this receptor: The ex vivo response was dominated by HLA-C-restricted CMV-specific TCR beta clonotypes, which also provided the single most frequent clonotype in two of eight donors. Cumulative frequency of public TCR beta family members discriminated carriers of CMV infection plus the relevant HLA type in this cohort and an independent roughly 320-donor cohort.

The data were produced on an Illumina HiSeq 1500. TCRdb redid the processing of the public reads, applying fastp at Q25 and MiXCR, and retained in-frame beta chains. Each entry is one CDR3 protein sequence, shown with its most common DNA and genes. Counted in this sample were about 700,000 distinct CDR3 sequences; 33% of them appeared once. The ten biggest clones cover around a sixth of the sample. V lost 5 bases and J lost 3 bases, and the count of bases not matched to a germline gene is 10. The CDR3 has 15 amino acids, counting the end cysteine and phenylalanine. CDR3 DNA is the only sequence kept; it has 45 bases, read in frame from the first base. In the germline V gene (reference sequence), CDR1 corresponds to SGHAT and CDR2 to FQDESV. For this clonotype: Its antigen remains unidentified. Base qualities are missing; no much larger clone stands one base away.

The intended sense of this specimen's treatment or condition label: in vitro stimulation with specific CMV peptide epitopes to enrich CMV-specific T cells. This clonotype was sampled from a human donor in good health (CMV status not recorded). Some clones in this sample may be carry-over from other donors' samples. The chain links TRBV11-1 with TRBJ2-7; 7 of the junction bases match TRBD2. The sample was cultured PBMCs, taken from culture after CMV antigen stimulation. The DNA is as follows: TGTGCCAGCAGCCCGATTCGGACTAGTAACTACGAGCAGTACTTC. Translated, it reads CASSPIRTSNYEQYF. With all but the CDR3 taken from the reference TRBV11-1 and TRBJ2-7 genes, the full variable domain is: EAEVAQSPRYKITEKSQAVAFWCDPISGHATLYWYRQILGQGPELLVQFQDESVVDDSQLPKDRFSAERLKGVDSTLKIQPAELGDSAMYLCASSPIRTSNYEQYFGPGTRLTVT.